The following is a T cell receptor beta chain sequence with its context. This sample is drawn from a study of technical replicates of blood from a few donors. The data were produced by immunoSEQ multiplex PCR, yet TCRdb's version contains in-frame clones alone and is incomplete. Found here are roughly 79,000 clones, just under 95% of them singletons; the top ten hold 0.4% to 0.45%. V lost 5 bases, J lost 0 bases, and 10 bases stayed unmatched. CDR3 length equals 17 residues. Per germline, CDR1 SGHVS and CDR2 FQNEAQ. The sequenced sample was T cells isolated from PBMCs. The source is a human donor in good health. V is TRBV7-8 and J is TRBJ1-3; TRBD1 agrees at 7 bases. This chain's CDR3 is CASSPRGQSLSGNTIYF. DNA for the CDR3: TGTGCCAGCAGCCCAAGGGGACAGTCTCTCTCTGGAAACACCATATATTTT. Variable domain in full (rest from reference TRBV7-8 and TRBJ1-3): GAGVSQSPRYKVAKRGQDVALRCDPISGHVSLFWYQQALGQGPEFLTYFQNEAQLDKSGLPSDRFFAERPEGSVSTLKIQRTQQEDSAVYLCASSPRGQSLSGNTIYFGEGSWLTVV.